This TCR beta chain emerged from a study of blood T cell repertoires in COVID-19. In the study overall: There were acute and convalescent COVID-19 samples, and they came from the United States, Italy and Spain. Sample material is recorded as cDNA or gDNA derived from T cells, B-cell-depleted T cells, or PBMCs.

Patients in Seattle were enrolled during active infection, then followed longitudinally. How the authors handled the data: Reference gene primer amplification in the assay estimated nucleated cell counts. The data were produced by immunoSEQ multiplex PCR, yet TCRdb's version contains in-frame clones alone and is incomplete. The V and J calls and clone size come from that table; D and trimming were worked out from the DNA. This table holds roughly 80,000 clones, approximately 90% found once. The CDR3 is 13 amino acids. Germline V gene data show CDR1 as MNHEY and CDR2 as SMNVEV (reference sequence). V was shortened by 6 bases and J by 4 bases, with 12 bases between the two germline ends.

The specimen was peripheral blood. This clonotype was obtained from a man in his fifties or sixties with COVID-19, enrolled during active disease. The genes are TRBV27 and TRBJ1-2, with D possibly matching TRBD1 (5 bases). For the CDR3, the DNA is TGTGCCAGCAGCCACGGGGGGATCTATGGCTACACCTTC. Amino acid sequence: CASSHGGIYGYTF.